This T cell receptor beta chain was sequenced during a study of shared clonotypes between healthy human individuals. As for this clone: Its antigen is currently unknown.

In the original processing: ImmunoSEQ yielded junction-only sequences lacking quality scores, so filtering differed. Some clones are missing from TCRdb's copy, which holds only in-frame ones; the method was immunoSEQ multiplex PCR. Clone size and the V and J calls come from that table; the DNA yielded D and trimming. The profile covers 600,000 to 750,000 clones, with around 77% appearing a single time and less than 2% taken by the ten largest. Per the germline V gene, CDR1 is MDHEN and CDR2 is SYDVKM. CDR3 length: 13 amino acids. Trimming stripped 5 bases from V and 9 bases from J, with 15 bases between. Findings of the study overall: An anticipated effect of sequencing depth on clonotype sharing among donors was recognized.

This sequence originates from a woman younger than 45 in good health. The V gene is TRBV28, the J gene TRBJ2-3; no clear D. Sequencing was performed on memory CD4+ T cells sorted from blood. Described subset: CD45RA-negative fraction. Here the CDR3 DNA reads TGTGCCAGCAGTCAAAACCTTCTCCTCACGCAGTATTTT. This translates into CASSQNLLLTQYF.